Detailed here is one T cell receptor (beta chain). These data belong to a study of blood T cell repertoires in COVID-19. Overall study context: Samples taken during acute and convalescent COVID-19 were collected in the United States, Italy and Spain. Sample material is recorded as cDNA or gDNA derived from T cells, B-cell-depleted T cells, or PBMCs.

Trimming removed 1 base from V and 6 bases from J; junction bases left unmatched: 4. The CDR3 has 15 amino acids. Germline V CDR1 and CDR2: SGHNT, YENEEA. Profiled with immunoSEQ multiplex PCR; TCRdb holds only in-frame clones, not every one. The table shows about 200,000 clones, with roughly 81% occurring only once. The material sequenced was peripheral blood. This sequence was found in an elderly woman with acute or convalescent COVID-19. The genes are TRBV11-3 and TRBJ1-1; 11 nucleotides agree with TRBD1. CDR3: CASSLAGQGAAEAFF. DNA of the CDR3: TGTGCCAGCAGCTTAGCCGGACAGGGGGCCGCTGAAGCTTTCTTT.